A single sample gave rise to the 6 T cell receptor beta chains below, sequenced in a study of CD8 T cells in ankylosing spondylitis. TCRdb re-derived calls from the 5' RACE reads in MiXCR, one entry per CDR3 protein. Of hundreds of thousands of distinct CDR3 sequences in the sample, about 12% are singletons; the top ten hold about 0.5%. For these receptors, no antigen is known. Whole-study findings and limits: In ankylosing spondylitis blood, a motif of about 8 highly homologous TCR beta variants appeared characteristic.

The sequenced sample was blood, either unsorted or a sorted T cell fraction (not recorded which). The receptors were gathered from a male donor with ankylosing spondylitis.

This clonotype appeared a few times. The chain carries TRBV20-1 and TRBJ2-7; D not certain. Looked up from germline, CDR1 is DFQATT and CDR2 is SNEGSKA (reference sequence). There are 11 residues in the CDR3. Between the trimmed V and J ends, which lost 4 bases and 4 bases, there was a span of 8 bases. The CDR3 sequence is CSATGEYEQYF. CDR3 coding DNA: TGCAGTGCTACCGGCGAATACGAGCAGTACTTC.

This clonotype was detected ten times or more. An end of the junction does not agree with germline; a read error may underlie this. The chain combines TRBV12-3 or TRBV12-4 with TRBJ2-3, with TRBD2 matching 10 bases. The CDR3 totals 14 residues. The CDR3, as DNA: TGTGCCAGCAGTGTAGCGGGGGGCAGCGGTACGCAGTATTTT. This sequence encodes CASSVAGGSGTQYF.

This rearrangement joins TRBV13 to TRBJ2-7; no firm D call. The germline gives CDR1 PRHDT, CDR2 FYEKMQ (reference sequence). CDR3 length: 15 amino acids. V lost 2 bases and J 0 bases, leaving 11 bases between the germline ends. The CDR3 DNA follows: TGTGCCAGCAGCTTATGGGTCGTTGGCTCCTACGAGCAGTACTTC. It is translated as CASSLWVVGSYEQYF.

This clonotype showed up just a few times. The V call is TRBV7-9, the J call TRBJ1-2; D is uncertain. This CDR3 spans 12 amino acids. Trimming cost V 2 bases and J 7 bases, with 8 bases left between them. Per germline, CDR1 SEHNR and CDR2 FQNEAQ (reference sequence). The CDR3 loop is CASSLRWAGYTF. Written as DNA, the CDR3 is TGTGCCAGCAGCTTACGTTGGGCTGGCTACACCTTC. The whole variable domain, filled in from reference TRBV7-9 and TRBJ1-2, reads DTGVSQNPRHKITKRGQNVTFRCDPISEHNRLYWYRQTLGQGPEFLTYFQNEAQLEKSRLLSDRFSAERPKGSFSTLEIQRTEQGDSAMYLCASSLRWAGYTFGSGTRLTVV.

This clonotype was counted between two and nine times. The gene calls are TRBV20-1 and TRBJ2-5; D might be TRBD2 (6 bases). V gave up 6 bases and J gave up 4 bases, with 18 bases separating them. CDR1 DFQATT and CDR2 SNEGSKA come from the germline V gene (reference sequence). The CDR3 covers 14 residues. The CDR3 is CSAGPTSPLETQYF. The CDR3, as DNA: TGCAGTGCAGGGCCCACTAGCCCCCTAGAGACCCAGTACTTC.

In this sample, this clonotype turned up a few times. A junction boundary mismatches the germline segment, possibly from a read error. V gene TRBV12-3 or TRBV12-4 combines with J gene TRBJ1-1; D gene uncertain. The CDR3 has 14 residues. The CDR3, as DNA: TGTGCCAGCAGTTTTCTAGGTGCGAACCCTGAAGCTTTCTTT. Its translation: CASSFLGANPEAFF.